The rows below give T cell receptor beta chains drawn from one sample of a study of blood T cells in healthy people across ages. TCRdb passed the 5' RACE reads through MiXCR, listing each CDR3 protein once. The table has about 680,000 distinct CDR3 sequences, approximately 50% seen once. The sequenced sample was blood. Source of these receptors: an older woman in good health. Both conserved end residues are part of each CDR3. Each record gives: J gene, clone size, D gene, V gene, CDR3 protein, CDR3 DNA. D genes are given only for firm matches. Clone size is not always given. Where it is, it says once, few, many or a class for expanded clones.

J gene: TRBJ2-7
clone size: NA
D gene: TRBD2
V gene: TRBV20-1
CDR3 protein: CSARVLGLGPYEQYF
CDR3 DNA: TGCAGTGCTAGAGTCCTGGGACTAGGTCCCTACGAGCAGTACTTC

J gene: TRBJ2-7
clone size: once
D gene: TRBD1
V gene: TRBV24-1
CDR3 protein: CATSDGTGRTYEQYF
CDR3 DNA: TGTGCCACCAGTGACGGGACAGGGAGAACCTACGAGCAGTACTTC

J gene: TRBJ2-7
clone size: few
D gene: TRBD2
V gene: TRBV20-1
CDR3 protein: CSASWVGTSGHEQYF
CDR3 DNA: TGCAGTGCTAGTTGGGTCGGGACTAGCGGGCACGAGCAGTACTTC

J gene: TRBJ2-3
clone size: few
D gene: NA
V gene: TRBV20-1
CDR3 protein: CSARDRVRGTDTQYF
CDR3 DNA: TGCAGTGCTAGAGATCGAGTGAGGGGTACAGATACGCAGTATTTT

J gene: TRBJ1-4
clone size: many
D gene: NA
V gene: TRBV9
CDR3 protein: CASSVGLVNEKLFF
CDR3 DNA: TGTGCCAGCAGCGTAGGGCTGGTTAATGAAAAACTGTTTTTT

J gene: TRBJ2-1
clone size: NA
D gene: NA
V gene: TRBV7-3
CDR3 protein: CASSSLSVSYNEQFF
CDR3 DNA: TGTGCCAGCAGCTCACTTAGCGTGTCCTACAATGAGCAGTTCTTC

J gene: TRBJ2-3
clone size: NA
D gene: TRBD2
V gene: TRBV20-1
CDR3 protein: CSATPLSGSTDTQYF
CDR3 DNA: TGCAGTGCAACACCCCTTAGCGGGAGCACAGATACGCAGTATTTT

J gene: TRBJ2-2
clone size: NA
D gene: NA
V gene: TRBV20-1
CDR3 protein: CSARDVRADTGELFF
CDR3 DNA: TGCAGTGCTAGAGATGTACGGGCGGACACCGGGGAGCTGTTTTTT

J gene: TRBJ1-1
clone size: NA
D gene: NA
V gene: TRBV18
CDR3 protein: CASSPPQRVEAFF
CDR3 DNA: TGTGCCAGCTCACCTCCCCAGAGGGTTGAAGCTTTCTTT

J gene: TRBJ2-7
clone size: NA
D gene: TRBD1
V gene: TRBV7-9
CDR3 protein: CASSHFRSDRVYEQYF
CDR3 DNA: TGTGCCAGCAGCCATTTTCGGAGTGACAGGGTCTACGAGCAGTACTTC

J gene: TRBJ2-1
clone size: NA
D gene: TRBD2
V gene: TRBV5-1
CDR3 protein: CASSLNRLAGAYEQFF
CDR3 DNA: TGCGCCAGCAGCTTGAACCGGCTAGCGGGAGCCTATGAGCAGTTCTTC

J gene: TRBJ2-7
clone size: NA
D gene: NA
V gene: TRBV28
CDR3 protein: CASSLGHSDEQYF
CDR3 DNA: TGTGCCAGCAGCCTAGGGCACTCGGACGAGCAGTACTTC

J gene: TRBJ2-5
clone size: NA
D gene: NA
V gene: TRBV4-2
CDR3 protein: CASSQEGLLETQYF
CDR3 DNA: TGTGCCAGCAGCCAAGAGGGACTCCTAGAGACCCAGTACTTC

J gene: TRBJ1-1
clone size: NA
D gene: NA
V gene: TRBV7-2
CDR3 protein: CASSLRGSEAFF
CDR3 DNA: TGTGCCAGCAGCTTAAGGGGTTCTGAAGCTTTCTTT

J gene: TRBJ2-3
clone size: NA
D gene: NA
V gene: TRBV9
CDR3 protein: CASSVVNSPLGTQYF
CDR3 DNA: TGTGCCAGCAGCGTAGTGAACAGTCCTTTAGGTACGCAGTATTTT

J gene: TRBJ2-3
clone size: NA
D gene: NA
V gene: TRBV2
CDR3 protein: CASTKRSSTDTQYF
CDR3 DNA: TGTGCCAGCACCAAACGGTCTAGCACAGATACGCAGTATTTT

J gene: TRBJ2-7
clone size: NA
D gene: TRBD2
V gene: TRBV28
CDR3 protein: CASSLEFGTSGRLTYEQYF
CDR3 DNA: TGTGCCAGCAGTTTGGAGTTTGGGACTAGCGGGAGACTGACATACGAGCAGTACTTC

J gene: TRBJ2-3
clone size: NA
D gene: TRBD1
V gene: TRBV4-3
CDR3 protein: CASSQESTGGSSDTQYF
CDR3 DNA: TGCGCCAGCAGCCAAGAATCCACAGGGGGCAGCTCAGATACGCAGTATTTT

J gene: TRBJ2-7
clone size: few
D gene: TRBD2
V gene: TRBV20-1
CDR3 protein: CSARDPIQPGGFYDEQYF
CDR3 DNA: TGCAGTGCTAGAGATCCAATCCAACCGGGGGGGTTTTACGACGAGCAGTACTTC

J gene: TRBJ1-5
clone size: NA
D gene: NA
V gene: TRBV4-3
CDR3 protein: CASSRVTGQPQHF
CDR3 DNA: TGCGCCAGCAGCCGCGTCACTGGGCAGCCCCAGCATTTT

J gene: TRBJ2-7
clone size: NA
D gene: NA
V gene: TRBV4-2
CDR3 protein: CASSQGRARYEQYF
CDR3 DNA: TGTGCCAGCAGCCAAGGCAGGGCGAGGTACGAGCAGTACTTC

J gene: TRBJ1-5
clone size: NA
D gene: TRBD1
V gene: TRBV12-5
CDR3 protein: CASAGDRGQPQHF
CDR3 DNA: TGTGCTAGTGCCGGGGACAGGGGCCAGCCCCAGCATTTT

J gene: TRBJ2-7
clone size: NA
D gene: TRBD1
V gene: TRBV25-1
CDR3 protein: CASRGQDAYEQYF
CDR3 DNA: TGTGCCAGCAGAGGACAGGATGCCTACGAGCAGTACTTC

J gene: TRBJ2-7
clone size: few
D gene: TRBD2
V gene: TRBV28
CDR3 protein: CASSLSSGISYEQYF
CDR3 DNA: TGTGCCAGCAGTTTATCTAGCGGGATATCCTACGAGCAGTACTTC

J gene: TRBJ1-5
clone size: once
D gene: NA
V gene: TRBV28
CDR3 protein: CASSLQISNQPQHF
CDR3 DNA: TGTGCCAGCAGCTTACAGATTAGCAATCAGCCCCAGCATTTT

J gene: TRBJ2-3
clone size: few
D gene: TRBD2
V gene: TRBV20-1
CDR3 protein: CSASPAHWAGGNPDTQYF
CDR3 DNA: TGCAGTGCTAGCCCCGCTCACTGGGCGGGAGGTAATCCAGATACGCAGTATTTT

J gene: TRBJ2-7
clone size: NA
D gene: TRBD1
V gene: TRBV20-1
CDR3 protein: CSVPGQGSTYEQYF
CDR3 DNA: TGCAGTGTCCCCGGACAGGGATCGACCTACGAGCAGTACTTC

J gene: TRBJ2-5
clone size: few
D gene: NA
V gene: TRBV7-2
CDR3 protein: CASSLGPNQETQYF
CDR3 DNA: TGTGCCAGCAGCTTAGGTCCTAACCAAGAGACCCAGTACTTC

J gene: TRBJ1-1
clone size: NA
D gene: NA
V gene: TRBV21-1
CDR3 protein: CASSPRDRGPNTEAFF
CDR3 DNA: TGTGCCAGCAGCCCTCGGGACAGGGGACCGAACACTGAAGCTTTCTTT